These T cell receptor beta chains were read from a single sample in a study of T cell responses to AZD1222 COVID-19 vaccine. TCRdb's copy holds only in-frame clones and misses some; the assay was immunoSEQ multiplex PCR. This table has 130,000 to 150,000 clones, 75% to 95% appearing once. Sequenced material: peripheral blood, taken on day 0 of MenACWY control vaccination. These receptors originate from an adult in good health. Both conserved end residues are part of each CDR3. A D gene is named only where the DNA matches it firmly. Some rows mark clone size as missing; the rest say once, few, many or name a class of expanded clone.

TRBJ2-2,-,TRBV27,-,CASSLVGLKNTGELFF,TGTGCCAGCAGTTTAGTCGGACTAAAGAACACCGGGGAGCTGTTTTTT
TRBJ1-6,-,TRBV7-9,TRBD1,CASSRMGQNNSPLHF,TGTGCCAGCAGCAGAATGGGACAGAATAATTCACCCCTCCACTTT
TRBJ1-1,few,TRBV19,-,CASSTGRNTEAFF,TGTGCCAGTAGTACCGGGCGAAACACTGAAGCTTTCTTT
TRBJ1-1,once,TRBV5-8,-,CASSRLWGGKSTEAFF,TGTGCCAGCAGCCGGCTGTGGGGAGGGAAGAGCACTGAAGCTTTCTTT
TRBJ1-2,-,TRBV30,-,CAWSAQGRYGYTF,TGTGCCTGGAGTGCTCAGGGGCGCTATGGCTACACCTTC
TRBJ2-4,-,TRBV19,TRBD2,CASSSQEKAGKNIQYF,TGTGCCAGTAGTAGTCAGGAGAAAGCGGGGAAAAACATTCAGTACTTC
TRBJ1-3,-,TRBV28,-,CASLSGNTIYF,TGTGCCAGTCTCTCTGGAAACACCATATATTTT
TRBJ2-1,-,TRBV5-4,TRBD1,CASIGDRGHGEQFF,TGTGCCAGCATCGGGGACAGGGGGCACGGTGAGCAGTTCTTC
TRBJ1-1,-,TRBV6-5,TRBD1,CASTPTGGTEAFF,TGTGCCAGCACCCCGACAGGGGGCACTGAAGCTTTCTTT
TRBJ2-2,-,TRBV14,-,CASSTSFTGELFF,TGTGCCAGCAGCACCAGTTTCACCGGGGAGCTGTTTTTT
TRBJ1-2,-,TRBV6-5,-,CASRWGELVYGYTF,TGTGCCAGCAGGTGGGGGGAATTAGTCTATGGCTACACCTTC
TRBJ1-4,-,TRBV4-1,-,CASSQSGTRDEKLFF,TGCGCCAGCAGCCAATCGGGGACAAGGGATGAAAAACTGTTTTTT
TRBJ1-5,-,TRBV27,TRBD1,CASSLSGTGVQPQHF,TGTGCCAGCAGTTTATCTGGGACAGGGGTCCAGCCCCAGCATTTT
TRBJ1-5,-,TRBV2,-,CASSESLVEGQPQHF,TGTGCCAGCAGTGAGAGTTTGGTGGAGGGTCAGCCCCAGCATTTT
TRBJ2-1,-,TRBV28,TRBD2,CASSPGGSGNNEQFF,TGTGCCAGCAGTCCCGGAGGTAGCGGGAACAATGAGCAGTTCTTC
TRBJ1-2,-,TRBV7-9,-,CASSLDSLGGYTF,TGTGCCAGCAGCTTAGACAGCTTAGGAGGCTACACCTTC
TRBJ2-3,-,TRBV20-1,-,CSASRNTQYF,TGCAGTGCTAGTAGAAATACGCAGTATTTT
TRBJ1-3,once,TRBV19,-,CASSIQPNSGNTIYF,TGTGCCAGTAGTATTCAACCAAACTCTGGAAACACCATATATTTT
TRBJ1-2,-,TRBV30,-,CAWSSGGSGYTF,TGTGCCTGGAGTAGTGGGGGCTCTGGCTACACCTTC
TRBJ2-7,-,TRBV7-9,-,CASSKTRDIPNHEQYF,TGTGCCAGCAGCAAAACCCGGGACATACCAAATCACGAGCAGTACTTC
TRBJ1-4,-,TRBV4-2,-,CASSLSRQLQLFF,TGTGCCAGCAGCCTTTCCCGACAGCTCCAACTGTTTTTT
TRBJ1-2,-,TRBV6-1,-,CASSERGSNYGYTF,TGTGCCAGCAGTGAAAGGGGTAGTAACTATGGCTACACCTTC
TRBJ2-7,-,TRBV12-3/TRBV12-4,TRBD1,CASSPGQGYEQYF,TGTGCCAGCAGTCCGGGACAGGGCTACGAGCAGTACTTC
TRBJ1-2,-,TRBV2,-,CASSEHGEATNYGYTF,TGTGCCAGCAGTGAACACGGGGAGGCCACTAACTATGGCTACACCTTC
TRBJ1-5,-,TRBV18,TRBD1,CASSPGQDQPQHF,TGTGCCAGCTCACCGGGACAGGATCAGCCCCAGCATTTT
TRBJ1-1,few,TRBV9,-,CASSVSGNTEAFF,TGTGCCAGCAGCGTATCAGGAAACACTGAAGCTTTCTTT
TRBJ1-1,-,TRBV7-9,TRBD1,CASSGRDRENTEAFF,TGTGCCAGCAGCGGCAGGGACAGAGAGAACACTGAAGCTTTCTTT
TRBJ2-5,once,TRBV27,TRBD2,CASSFESSGSRETQYF,TGTGCCAGCAGTTTTGAGTCTAGCGGGAGCCGAGAGACCCAGTACTTC
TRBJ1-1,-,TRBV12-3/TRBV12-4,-,CASSSGWGAFF,TGTGCCAGCAGTTCCGGGTGGGGAGCTTTCTTT
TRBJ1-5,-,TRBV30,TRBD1,CAWSVRDRYYQPQHF,TGTGCCTGGAGTGTTAGGGACAGGTATTATCAGCCCCAGCATTTT
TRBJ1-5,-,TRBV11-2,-,CASSLALVGPQHF,TGTGCCAGCAGCTTAGCCCTCGTAGGGCCCCAGCATTTT
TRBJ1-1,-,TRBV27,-,CASRIKPTDSNTEAFF,TGTGCCAGCAGGATAAAGCCGACTGATTCGAACACTGAAGCTTTCTTT
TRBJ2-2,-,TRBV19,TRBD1,CASSILQGAFDTGELFF,TGTGCCAGTAGTATACTCCAGGGGGCCTTTGATACCGGGGAGCTGTTTTTT
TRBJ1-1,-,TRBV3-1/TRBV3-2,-,CASSPKARTVNTEAFF,TGTGCCAGCAGCCCTAAAGCGCGGACAGTGAACACTGAAGCTTTCTTT
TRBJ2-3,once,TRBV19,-,CASSLWLANTQYF,TGTGCCAGTAGTCTGTGGCTAGCGAATACGCAGTATTTT
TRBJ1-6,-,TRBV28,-,CASSSSQERYSPLHF,TGTGCCAGCAGTTCTAGTCAGGAAAGGTATTCACCCCTCCACTTT
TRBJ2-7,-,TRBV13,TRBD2,CASRNSGGITYEQYF,TGTGCCAGCAGAAATAGCGGGGGAATAACTTACGAGCAGTACTTC
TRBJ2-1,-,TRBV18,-,CASSPQEGGEQFF,TGTGCCAGCTCACCACAGGAGGGTGGCGAGCAGTTCTTC
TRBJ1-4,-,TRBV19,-,CASSISRTAGVEKLFF,TGTGCCAGTAGTATCTCGAGAACCGCCGGGGTGGAAAAACTGTTTTTT
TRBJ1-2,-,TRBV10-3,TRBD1,CATTGQGTLLNYGYTF,TGTGCCACCACAGGACAGGGGACCCTTTTAAACTATGGCTACACCTTC
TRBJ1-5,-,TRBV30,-,CAWSERGARNQPQHF,TGTGCCTGGAGCGAGAGAGGAGCTCGCAATCAGCCCCAGCATTTT
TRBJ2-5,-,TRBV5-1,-,CASSLVALGETQYF,TGCGCCAGCAGCTTGGTCGCTCTAGGAGAGACCCAGTACTTC
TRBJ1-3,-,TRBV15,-,CATSRDRRAGNTIYF,TGTGCCACCAGCAGAGATCGAAGGGCCGGAAACACCATATATTTT
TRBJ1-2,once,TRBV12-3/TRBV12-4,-,CASSLGNTGGYTF,TGTGCCAGCAGTTTAGGGAATACGGGTGGCTACACCTTC
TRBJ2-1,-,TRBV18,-,CASSPPGIPYNEQFF,TGTGCCAGCTCACCCCCTGGTATTCCATACAATGAGCAGTTCTTC
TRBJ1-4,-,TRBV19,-,CASSPWTARGEKLFF,TGTGCCAGTAGTCCCTGGACCGCCCGGGGTGAAAAACTGTTTTTT
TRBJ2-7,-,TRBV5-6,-,CASSLGGRAYEQYF,TGTGCCAGCAGCTTGGGGGGCAGGGCCTACGAGCAGTACTTC
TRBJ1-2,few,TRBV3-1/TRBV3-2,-,CASSQDKGYGYTF,TGTGCCAGCAGCCAAGATAAGGGATATGGCTACACCTTC
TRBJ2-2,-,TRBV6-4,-,CASSDFGQGMNTGELFF,TGTGCCAGCAGTGACTTCGGGCAGGGTATGAACACCGGGGAGCTGTTTTTT
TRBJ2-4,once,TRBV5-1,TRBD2,CASATGGTKNIQYF,TGCGCCAGCGCCACGGGAGGGACCAAAAACATTCAGTACTTC
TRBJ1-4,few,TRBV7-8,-,CASSIHTGTNEKLFF,TGTGCCAGCAGTATCCATACGGGGACTAATGAAAAACTGTTTTTT
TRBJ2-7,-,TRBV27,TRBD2,CASSAGLGNSYEQYF,TGTGCCAGCAGTGCGGGACTAGGTAACTCCTACGAGCAGTACTTC
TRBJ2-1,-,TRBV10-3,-,CAITRDSYNEQFF,TGTGCCATCACTCGTGACAGCTACAATGAGCAGTTCTTC
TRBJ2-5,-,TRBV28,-,CASSLTTGLRTQYF,TGTGCCAGCAGTTTAACGACAGGACTCAGGACCCAGTACTTC
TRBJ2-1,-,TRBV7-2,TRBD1,CASSSRAGGNEQFF,TGTGCCAGCAGCAGCAGAGCAGGGGGCAATGAGCAGTTCTTC
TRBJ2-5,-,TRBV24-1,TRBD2,CATERGATGTQYF,TGTGCCACCGAGCGGGGGGCTACGGGGACCCAGTACTTC
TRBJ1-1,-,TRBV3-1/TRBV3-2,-,CASSPNDITEAFF,TGTGCCAGCAGCCCTAATGACATCACTGAAGCTTTCTTT